Presented here are 16 T cell receptor beta chains from one specimen sequenced in a study of long-term antiretroviral therapy in people with HIV (dated by TCRdb to between 2021 and 2022). The immunoSEQ hsTCRB v3.0 assay was used at survey level resolution for TRB variable region sequencing. TCRdb mirrors the immuneACCESS table, restricted to in-frame sequences. Some clones are absent from its copies; in checked studies, under half trace to an unresolved V gene, and the reason for the others is unknown. The sample profile shows around 15,000 clones; 77% of them were found once. The ten largest clonotypes hold about a fifth of the sample. Sequencing was performed on unsorted PBMCs, taken 2.1 years after starting antiretroviral therapy. The receptors stem from a man between 35 and 55 years old with HIV.

This chain uses TRBV10-2 with TRBJ2-1, with 7 bases lining up with TRBD2. Looked up from germline, CDR1 is WSHSY and CDR2 is SAAADI. Trimming removed 4 bases from V and 8 bases from J; junction bases left unmatched: 5. CDR3 length: 13 residues. The CDR3 bases are TGCGCCAGCAGTGGCAGGGAGGGCGATGAGCAGTTCTTC. Amino acids: CASSGREGDEQFF.

The CDR3 here is CASCPSFAGGSYEQYF. In DNA form, the CDR3 reads TGCGCCAGCTGCCCCTCCTTCGCGGGGGGCTCCTACGAGCAGTACTTC. The chain is built from TRBV5-1 and TRBJ2-7; 8 nucleotides line up with TRBD2. Germline CDR1 reads SGHRS; CDR2 reads YFSETQ. V dropped 7 bases and J dropped 0; count of bases not matched to a gene: 12. The CDR3 has 16 residues.

This clone was counted between two and nine times. The chain joins TRBV6-1 to TRBJ1-2; D perhaps matches TRBD1 (5 bases). Trimming left V 4 bases short and J 7 bases short, with 16 bases between. The CDR3 length is 14 residues. Germline assignment: CDR1 MNHNS and CDR2 SASEGT. The CDR3 coding sequence is TGTGCCAGCAGTGCCACCGGGTCAGGGTTTGGCTACACCTTC. Amino acids: CASSATGSGFGYTF.

Judged by abundance, this clone is medium-sized (0.01 to 0.1%). This chain uses TRBV9 with TRBJ1-2, with no clear D. The V end lost 4 bases, the J end lost 11 bases, and 12 bases lay between the germline ends. Germline V gives CDR1 SGDLS, CDR2 YYNGEE. The CDR3 covers 11 residues. In nucleotides, the CDR3 is TGTGCCAGCAGCTACCAAAGTTATTACACCTTC. It codes for CASSYQSYYTF.

V usage is TRBV11-2 and J usage is TRBJ2-7; D assignment may be TRBD1 or TRBD2 (6 bases each). The CDR3 extends over 16 amino acids. Germline V gene lookup returns CDR1 SGHAT and CDR2 FQNNGV. Trimming stripped 5 bases from V and 2 bases from J, with 19 bases between. This CDR3 is CASSLGGGASAYEQYF. CDR3 sequence (DNA): TGTGCCAGCAGCCTGGGGGGCGGGGCTTCTGCCTACGAGCAGTACTTC.

This chain connects TRBV25-1 to TRBJ1-2; D remains ambiguous. Germline lookup yields CDR1 MGHDK and CDR2 SYGVNS. The V gene lost 5 bases and the J gene lost 4 bases, with 14 bases spanning the gap. This CDR3 has 14 residues. The CDR3 nucleotides are TGTGCCAGCAGTCCGCCCACAGTGTCCTATGGCTACACCTTC. Its translation is CASSPPTVSYGYTF.

This rearrangement joins TRBV19 to TRBJ2-7, with D possibly being TRBD2 (7 bases). This CDR3 region has 17 residues. CDR1 is LNHDA and CDR2 is SQIVND in the germline V gene (reference sequence). Trimming took 5 bases from V and 3 from J, leaving 23 bases between them. CDR3 coding DNA: TGTGCCAGTAGTGCAGGCGGGAGCACAGGGAGAGTCTACGAGCAGTACTTC. As protein: CASSAGGSTGRVYEQYF.

The chain combines TRBV10-2 with TRBJ2-7; D is unresolved. This CDR3 contains 12 residues. Trimming pared 8 bases from V and 3 bases from J, leaving 11 bases between. Germline V gives CDR1 WSHSY, CDR2 SAAADI. The CDR3 is CASRADDYEQYF. Here the CDR3 DNA reads TGCGCCAGCCGGGCGGATGACTACGAGCAGTACTTC.

The CDR3 region has the DNA TGTGCCAGCAAAGGACTAGCGGGGTCTTACAATGAGCAGTTCTTC. Its protein product is CASKGLAGSYNEQFF. The chain links TRBV6-1 to TRBJ2-1, with TRBD2 matching over 12 bases. CDR1 and CDR2 (germline): MNHNS, SASEGT. Trimming cost V 7 bases and J 4 bases; bases outside gene matches: 5. This CDR3 has 15 residues.

V is TRBV10-3 and J is TRBJ2-7; TRBD1 matches 7 bases. In germline, CDR1 is ENHRY, CDR2 SYGVKD. V lost 6 bases to trimming and J lost 5 bases; unmatched junction nucleotides: 10. CDR3 length: 14 residues. CDR3 sequence (DNA): TGTGCCATCAGCTACACAGGGGCCCGGAACGAGCAGTACTTC. Amino acids: CAISYTGARNEQYF.

The chain is built from TRBV13 and TRBJ2-1; 8 bases align to TRBD2. The CDR3 extends over 15 amino acids. The germline V gene encodes CDR1 PRHDT and CDR2 FYEKMQ (reference sequence). The V segment lost 7 bases and the J segment 4 bases; nucleotides outside the gene matches: 9. CDR3 sequence reads: CASNTAGAWYNEQFF. CDR3 coding DNA: TGTGCCAGCAACACAGCGGGGGCCTGGTACAATGAGCAGTTCTTC.

J is TRBJ2-7 and V is TRBV12-5; tentatively, D is TRBD2 (5 bases). The germline CDR1 and CDR2 sequences are LGHNT and FRNRAP. CDR3 length: 12 residues. Trimming left V 7 bases short and J 7 bases short, with 14 bases between. The CDR3 here is CASASTDWEQYF. CDR3 bases: TGTGCTAGTGCCTCGACGGACTGGGAGCAGTACTTC.

The genes are TRBV2 and TRBJ2-7, with 7 bases identical to TRBD1. This CDR3 region has 14 residues. The trim removed 4 bases at V and 2 bases at J, leaving 5 bases unmatched. Looked up from germline, CDR1 is SNHLY and CDR2 is FYNNEI. CDR3 loop: CASSAQGVTYEQYF. CDR3 sequence (DNA): TGTGCCAGCAGTGCCCAGGGGGTGACCTACGAGCAGTACTTC. The full variable domain, its missing parts supplied by reference TRBV2 and TRBJ2-7, is EPEVTQTPSHQVTQMGQEVILRCVPISNHLYFYWYRQILGQKVEFLVSFYNNEISEKSEIFDDQFSVERPDGSNFTLKIRSTKLEDSAMYFCASSAQGVTYEQYFGPGTRLTVT.

The V and J genes are TRBV4-1 and TRBJ2-3, with 10 bases lining up with TRBD2. CDR1 and CDR2 from the germline V gene are MGHRA and YSYEKL. The V and J ends lost 2 bases and 7 bases, in that order; junction bases with no gene match: 9. The CDR3 has 16 amino acids. The CDR3 reads CASSQREAGGPYTQYF. The DNA of the CDR3 is TGCGCCAGCAGCCAAAGAGAAGCGGGGGGGCCCTATACGCAGTATTTT.

V and J are TRBV5-6 and TRBJ1-2; 8 bases fit TRBD1. V dropped 2 bases and J dropped 4; count of bases not matched to a gene: 4. CDR3 length: 14 amino acids. Germline lookup yields CDR1 SGHDT and CDR2 YYEEEE. The CDR3 protein is CASSFRGQSYGYTF. Written as DNA, the CDR3 is TGTGCCAGCAGCTTCAGGGGGCAAAGCTATGGCTACACCTTC.

The chain couples TRBV11-2 to TRBJ1-2, with D possibly matching TRBD1 (6 bases). CDR1 is SGHAT, CDR2 FQNNGV, per germline. The CDR3 is 16 residues long. Trimming shortened V by 2 bases and J by 5 bases, and 18 bases separated the two germline ends. CDR3 coding DNA: TGTGCCAGCAGCTTACAGGGGAGGGACACGATATATGGCTACACCTTC. As protein: CASSLQGRDTIYGYTF.